The 29 T cell receptor beta chains below were found in one sample sequenced in a study of regulatory T cells in long-lasting Graves disease. Indicated time point: newly diagnosed GD, antithyroid drugs for less than 3 months. Scientists built the TCR library using RNA that was extracted from PBMCs. Combining iRepertoire HTBI primers with Arm-PCR of CDR3 regions, the authors built TCR beta libraries. One entry per CDR3 protein, called by TCRdb with MiXCR from the multiplex PCR reads. The sample includes about 540,000 distinct CDR3 sequences, roughly 12% of them seen just once. A further study also used this sample, focusing on T cells in Graves' hyperthyroidism and ophthalmopathy.

Sequences were derived from peripheral blood mononuclear cells (PBMCs), sampled at new diagnosis, from a patient treated with antithyroid drugs. The receptor set was obtained from a man aged 25-45 years with Graves disease.

A remark on this clonotype: A much larger clone is a single base away; this may be a read error. The CDR3 protein is CASSLDWHTDTQYF. The CDR3 nucleotides read TGCGCCAGCAGCTTGGACTGGCACACAGATACGCAGTATTTT. This chain connects TRBV5-1 to TRBJ2-3; D is unresolved. Germline lookup yields CDR1 SGHRS and CDR2 YFSETQ. The CDR3 is made up of 14 amino acids. Trimming removed 0 bases from V and 2 bases from J, with 7 bases in between.

This clonotype was recorded at least ten times. The gene calls are TRBV29-1 and TRBJ2-1; 9 bases agree with TRBD2. J was trimmed by 4 bases and V by 7 bases; bases with no gene match: 11. The CDR3 covers 15 residues. Germline values: CDR1 SQVTM, CDR2 ANQGSEA. The CDR3 loop reads CSARGSGSSYNEQFF. Written as DNA, the CDR3 is TGCAGCGCGAGAGGTAGCGGGAGTTCGTACAATGAGCAGTTCTTC.

This clonotype was counted at least ten times. This chain connects TRBV6-2 or TRBV6-3 to TRBJ1-1, with D maybe TRBD1 (5 bases). V was pared by 2 bases and J by 4 bases, with 11 bases between. This CDR3 has 14 residues. The germline V gene has CDR1 MNHEY and CDR2 SVGEGT. CDR3 in amino acids: CASSYLGTVTEAFF. The DNA of the CDR3 is TGTGCCAGCAGTTACCTTGGGACGGTCACTGAAGCTTTCTTT.

This sequence joins TRBV19 and TRBJ2-7; 12 positions agree with TRBD2. V was clipped by 8 bases and J by 5 bases; unmatched bases: 28. Germline V CDR1 and CDR2: LNHDA, SQIVND (reference sequence). The CDR3 has 21 amino acids. The CDR3 is CASPTSGTALTSGRSGNEQYF. The DNA for the CDR3 is TGTGCCAGTCCAACTTCCGGGACAGCTTTGACTAGCGGGAGAAGCGGCAACGAGCAGTACTTC.

This clonotype showed up many times. The chain is built from TRBV20-1 and TRBJ1-2; 8 bases match TRBD1. Germline assignment: CDR1 DFQATT and CDR2 SNEGSKA (reference sequence). V shed 4 bases and J 5 bases; nucleotides not matched to a gene: 6. The CDR3 length is 13 residues. Here the CDR3 reads CSAKGQAEYGYTF. CDR3 nucleotides: TGCAGTGCTAAGGGACAGGCGGAGTATGGCTACACCTTC.

This clonotype was found many times. The gene calls are TRBV24-1 and TRBJ1-1, with TRBD1 as a possible D gene (6 bases). CDR1 and CDR2 from the germline V gene are KGHDR and SFDVKD. This CDR3 spans 13 amino acids. With 6 bases removed from V and 1 base from J, the gap between germline ends came to 8 bases. CDR3 in DNA: TGTGCCACCAGTTCAGGGGCGAACACTGAAGCTTTCTTT. Its protein product is CATSSGANTEAFF.

With regard to this clonotype: A single base separates this from a much larger clone, so it may be a read error. The chain employs TRBV30 and TRBJ2-5; no clear D. V lost 5 bases and J lost 4, with 17 bases in between. The CDR3 is 14 amino acids. Germline V gene data show CDR1 as GTSNPN and CDR2 as SVGIG (reference sequence). The CDR3 nucleotides are TGTGCCTGGGGTGAGGCACTCGCCCCAGAGACCCAGTACTTC. Its protein is CAWGEALAPETQYF.

This clonotype was seen only a few times. The chain combines TRBV28 with TRBJ2-6; D uncertain. Looked up from germline, CDR1 is MDHEN and CDR2 is SYDVKM. This CDR3 is 18 amino acids long. V lost 7 bases, J lost 3 bases, and 22 bases lay in between. Written as DNA, the CDR3 is TGTGCCAGCACTGCTCCGGCAGGCTACCGATTTGGGGCCAACGTCCTGACTTTC. Protein product: CASTAPAGYRFGANVLTF. Using reference TRBV28 and TRBJ2-6 for the parts outside the CDR3, the full variable domain is DVKVTQSSRYLVKRTGEKVFLECVQDMDHENMFWYRQDPGLGLRLIYFSYDVKMKEKGDIPEGYSVSREKKERFSLILESASTNQTSMYLCASTAPAGYRFGANVLTFGAGSRLTVL.

This clonotype has ten or more counts. This chain connects TRBV24-1 to TRBJ2-3, with D maybe TRBD1 (5 bases). The CDR3 loop spans 13 amino acids. Germline lookup yields CDR1 KGHDR and CDR2 SFDVKD. Trimming removed 3 bases from V and 9 bases from J, with 12 bases in between. The DNA for the CDR3 is TGTGCCACCAGTGATCGGACATGGGTCACGCAGTATTTT. Encoded protein: CATSDRTWVTQYF.

This clonotype was counted many times. The chain links TRBV6-5 to TRBJ2-7; D gene unclear. The CDR3 is 13 residues long. The V and J ends lost 4 bases and 2 bases respectively, with 9 bases between them. Germline V gene data show CDR1 as MNHEY and CDR2 as SVGAGI. Here the CDR3 reads CASSFVMAYEQYF. Here the CDR3 DNA reads TGTGCCAGCAGTTTCGTTATGGCCTACGAGCAGTACTTC.

This clonotype turned up a few times. The chain joins TRBV6-2 or TRBV6-3 to TRBJ2-3; 7 positions agree with TRBD2. The CDR3 has 14 amino acids. Trimming removed 9 bases from V and 9 bases from J; junction bases left unmatched: 15. Germline CDR1 is MNHEY and CDR2 is SVGEGT. CDR3 bases: TGTGCCAGTCCGAGCGGGACCCGGGGCAGGACGCAGTATTTT. Amino acids: CASPSGTRGRTQYF.

There are many counts of this clonotype. V gene TRBV7-3 combines with J gene TRBJ2-2; 7 positions agree with TRBD1. The CDR3 has 15 amino acids. The germline CDR1 and CDR2 sequences are SGHTA and FQGTGA. The V segment lost 6 bases and the J segment 6 bases; nucleotides outside the gene matches: 10. The CDR3 loop reads CASRQHDRAAGELFF. The CDR3 nucleotides read TGTGCCAGCAGACAACACGACAGGGCGGCCGGGGAGCTGTTTTTT.

This clonotype was seen repeatedly, ten times or more. The rearrangement uses TRBV10-3 and TRBJ1-1, with D possibly being TRBD1 (5 bases). In germline, CDR1 is ENHRY, CDR2 SYGVKD. The V end was cut by 10 bases, the J end by 4 bases, with 19 bases between. There are 14 residues in the CDR3. As DNA, the CDR3 is TGTGCCACCAGGGATTCAGGGTCCATCACTGAAGCTTTCTTT. Encoded protein: CATRDSGSITEAFF.

Remarks on this clonotype: Being one base from a much bigger clone, this may be a read error. The chain combines TRBV5-4 with TRBJ1-5; D remains unclear. This CDR3 has 13 amino acids. Germline CDR1 is SGHNT and CDR2 is YYREEE (reference sequence). The DNA of the CDR3 is TGTGCCAGCAGCCAAGGCTGGAGTCAGTCCCAGCATTTT. Its translation: CASSQGWSQSQHF.

This clonotype was seen many times. The chain couples TRBV2 to TRBJ2-2, with TRBD1 identical over 7 bases. CDR1 and CDR2 from the germline V gene are SNHLY and FYNNEI. Germline trimming cut 7 bases from V and 3 bases from J; bases unmatched to any gene: 8. The CDR3 is 15 amino acids. Here the CDR3 reads CASNIGGADTGELFF. CDR3 sequence (DNA): TGTGCCAGCAACATAGGGGGCGCGGACACCGGGGAGCTGTTTTTT.

This clonotype was observed a handful of times. The rearrangement joins TRBV15 to TRBJ2-3; TRBD2 matches at 8 bases. Germline lookup yields CDR1 LNHNV and CDR2 YYDKDF (reference sequence). V shed 2 bases, J shed 1 base, and the junction held 2 bases outside the gene matches. CDR3 length: 15 amino acids. This chain's CDR3 is CATSRLAGRTDTQYF. The DNA for the CDR3 is TGTGCCACCAGCAGACTAGCGGGCCGCACAGATACGCAGTATTTT.

This clonotype was detected ten times or more. The rearrangement uses TRBV20-1 and TRBJ2-3, with D perhaps TRBD1 or TRBD2 (6 bases each). Trimming took 6 bases from V and 7 from J, leaving 20 bases between them. CDR1 is DFQATT and CDR2 is SNEGSKA in the germline V gene (reference sequence). CDR3 size: 14 residues. CDR3 nucleotide sequence: TGCAGTGCCTTACAAGGGGGGCGCACGAATACGCAGTATTTT. Amino acids: CSALQGGRTNTQYF.

The J gene is TRBJ2-7, the V gene TRBV4-1; D is ambiguous. The CDR3 consists of 14 residues. V gave up 0 bases and J gave up 8 bases, with 14 bases separating them. Germline CDR1 is MGHRA and CDR2 is YSYEKL. The CDR3: CASSQDHNSFQQYF. The CDR3 coding sequence is TGCGCCAGCAGCCAAGATCATAACAGCTTCCAGCAGTACTTC.

This clonotype was detected only a few times. J is TRBJ2-1 and V is TRBV20-1, with D tentatively TRBD1 or TRBD2 (6 bases each). CDR1 is DFQATT, CDR2 SNEGSKA, per germline (reference sequence). The V end was cut by 6 bases, the J end by 8 bases, with 20 bases between. CDR3 length equals 14 residues. DNA of the CDR3: TGCAGTGCCCCGAGGCGCCAAGGGGGGCATGAGCAGTTCTTC. Translation gives CSAPRRQGGHEQFF.

This chain joins TRBV7-9 and TRBJ2-5, with TRBD2 matching 7 bases. Germline CDR1 SEHNR, CDR2 FQNEAQ (reference sequence). This CDR3 comprises 13 residues. With V trimmed by 0 bases and J by 7 bases, 2 bases remained unmatched. CDR3 region: CASSLAGGVTQYF. The DNA of the CDR3 is TGTGCCAGCAGCTTAGCGGGAGGGGTGACCCAGTACTTC.

This clonotype was counted at least ten times. This chain uses TRBV7-2 with TRBJ2-7; tentatively, D is TRBD2 (6 bases). Germline loops: CDR1 SGHTA, CDR2 FQGNSA. V lost 4 bases, J lost 2 bases, and 24 bases lay in between. The CDR3 totals 18 residues. The CDR3 spells CASSSGGAAGQPPYEQYF. The CDR3 region has the DNA TGTGCCAGCAGCTCCGGAGGGGCAGCGGGTCAGCCCCCCTACGAGCAGTACTTC.

The chain combines TRBV5-1 with TRBJ2-7; 8 positions agree with TRBD2. This CDR3 has 15 residues. Looked up from germline, CDR1 is SGHRS and CDR2 is YFSETQ. J gave up 5 bases and V 3 bases, and 10 bases lay outside the gene matches. CDR3 sequence: CASSWISGTKDEQYF. In DNA, the CDR3 is TGCGCCAGCAGCTGGATTAGCGGGACAAAAGACGAGCAGTACTTC.

This clonotype has at least ten counts. The genes are TRBV6-5 and TRBJ2-2, with 8 bases that match TRBD2. Trimming at V came to 4 bases and at J to 0 bases, leaving 13 bases not matched to a gene. CDR1 and CDR2 from the germline V gene are MNHEY and SVGAGI. The CDR3 runs to 19 residues. The CDR3 region is CASSSPRDSGTSNTGELFF. Here the CDR3 DNA reads TGTGCCAGCAGTTCCCCTCGCGATAGCGGGACCTCGAACACCGGGGAGCTGTTTTTT.

The chain couples TRBV6-1 to TRBJ1-3; the D gene is possibly TRBD1 (6 bases). Germline CDR1 is MNHNS and CDR2 is SASEGT. The CDR3 covers 15 residues. Trimming stripped 4 bases from V and 4 bases from J, with 14 bases between. In DNA, the CDR3 is TGTGCCAGCAGTGTGAAGGGGGGGACGGGAAACACCATATATTTT. Protein product: CASSVKGGTGNTIYF.

This chain connects TRBV7-8 to TRBJ2-2; perhaps TRBD2 as D (5 bases). The V gene lost 2 bases and the J gene lost 6 bases, with 7 bases spanning the gap. CDR1 is SGHVS and CDR2 is FQNEAQ in the germline V gene. The CDR3 has 13 amino acids. CDR3 amino acids: CASSLKEAGELFF. In DNA form, the CDR3 reads TGTGCCAGCAGCTTAAAGGAGGCCGGGGAGCTGTTTTTT.

The J gene is TRBJ2-6, the V gene TRBV27, with D possibly matching TRBD2 (5 bases). The CDR3 extends over 14 amino acids. The V end lost 4 bases, the J end lost 3 bases, and 7 bases lay between the germline ends. CDR1 is MNHEY and CDR2 is SMNVEV in the germline V gene (reference sequence). For the CDR3, the DNA is TGTGCCAGCAGTTCGAGGGTTGGGGCCAACGTCCTGACTTTC. Its protein product is CASSSRVGANVLTF.

The chain joins TRBV19 to TRBJ2-1, with 7 bases matching TRBD2. Germline values: CDR1 LNHDA, CDR2 SQIVND (reference sequence). The trim removed 6 bases at V and 5 bases at J, leaving 7 bases unmatched. This CDR3 has 14 amino acids. DNA for the CDR3: TGTGCCAGTAGCTCTTGGGAGGGCCACAATGAGCAGTTCTTC. This sequence encodes CASSSWEGHNEQFF.

At least ten counts were recorded for this clonotype. The chain links TRBV7-8 to TRBJ1-6, with 7 bases that match TRBD1. CDR1 and CDR2 from the germline V gene are SGHVS and FQNEAQ. V shed 4 bases, J shed 8 bases, and the junction held 5 bases outside the gene matches. The CDR3 has 14 amino acids. The CDR3 reads CASSSSGGDSPLHF. The CDR3 DNA reads as TGTGCCAGCAGCTCCTCAGGGGGGGATTCACCCCTCCACTTT.

The CDR3 sequence: CASSEFAGTRRYF. The CDR3 DNA sequence: TGTGCCAGCAGTGAATTTGCTGGGACTAGAAGATACTTC. The genes are TRBV6-1 and TRBJ2-7; TRBD2 aligns across 8 bases. This CDR3 has 13 residues. Looked up from germline, CDR1 is MNHNS and CDR2 is SASEGT. V was clipped by 2 bases and J by 13 bases; unmatched bases: 10.